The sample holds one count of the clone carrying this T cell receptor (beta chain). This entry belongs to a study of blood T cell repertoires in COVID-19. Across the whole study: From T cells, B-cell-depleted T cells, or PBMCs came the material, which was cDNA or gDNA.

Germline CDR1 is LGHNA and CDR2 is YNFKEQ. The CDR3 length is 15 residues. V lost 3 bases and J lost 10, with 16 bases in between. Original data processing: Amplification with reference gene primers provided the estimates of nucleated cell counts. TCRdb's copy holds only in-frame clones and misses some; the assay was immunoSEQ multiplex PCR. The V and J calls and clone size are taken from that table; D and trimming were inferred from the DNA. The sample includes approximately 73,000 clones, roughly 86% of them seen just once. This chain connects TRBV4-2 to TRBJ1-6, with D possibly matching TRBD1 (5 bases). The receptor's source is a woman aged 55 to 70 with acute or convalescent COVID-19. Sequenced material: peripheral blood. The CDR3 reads CASSQIVGGVSPLHF. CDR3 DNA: TGTGCCAGCAGCCAGATCGTCGGGGGGGTATCACCCCTCCACTTT.